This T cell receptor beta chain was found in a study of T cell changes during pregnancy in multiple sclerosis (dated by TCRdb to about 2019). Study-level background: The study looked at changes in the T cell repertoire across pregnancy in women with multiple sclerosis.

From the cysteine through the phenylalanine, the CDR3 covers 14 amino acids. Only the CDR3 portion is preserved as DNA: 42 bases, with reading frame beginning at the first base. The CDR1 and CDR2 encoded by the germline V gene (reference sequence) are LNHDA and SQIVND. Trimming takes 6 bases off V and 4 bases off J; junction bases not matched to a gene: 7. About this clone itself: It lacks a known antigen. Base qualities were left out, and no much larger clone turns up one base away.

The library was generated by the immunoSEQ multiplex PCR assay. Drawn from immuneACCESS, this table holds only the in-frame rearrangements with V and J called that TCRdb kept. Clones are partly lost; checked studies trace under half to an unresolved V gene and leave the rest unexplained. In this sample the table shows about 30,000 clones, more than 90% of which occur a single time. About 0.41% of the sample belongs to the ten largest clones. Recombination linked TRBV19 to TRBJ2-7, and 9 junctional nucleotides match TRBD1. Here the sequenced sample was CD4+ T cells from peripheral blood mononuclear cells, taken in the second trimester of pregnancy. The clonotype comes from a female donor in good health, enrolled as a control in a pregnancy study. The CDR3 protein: CASSKQGAFYEQYF. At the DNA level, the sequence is TGTGCCAGTAGCAAACAGGGGGCTTTTTACGAGCAGTACTTC.